This T cell receptor beta chain emerged from a study of prognosis after radiotherapy for stage I lung cancer. Findings and caveats of the study: Shannon entropy (measured after stereotactic body radiation therapy) was lower in patients who went on to develop distant metastases.

Ten or more counts support this clonotype. Its target is unknown. The genomic DNA TCR beta CDR3 region underwent two rounds of multiplex PCR. Round-one PCR had primers specific to each TRBV and TRBJ gene. Using its own MiXCR run on the multiplex PCR reads, TCRdb lists one record per CDR3 protein. Of tens of thousands of distinct CDR3 sequences detected, approximately 35% appear once; the ten largest clones hold roughly 8.3%. Germline values: CDR1 SGHRS, CDR2 YFSETQ. Trimming cost V 0 bases and J 0 bases, with 10 bases left between them. The CDR3 runs 16 residues. The authors drew 4.5 to 7 milliliters of peripheral blood at each of two time points.

The sequenced sample was PBMCs, obtained before or after stereotactic body radiation therapy (not recorded which). The receptor was derived from a donor aged 50 or older with non-small cell lung cancer. The chain couples TRBV5-1 to TRBJ1-3, with a weak D call TRBD1 (5 bases). CDR3 loop: CASSLAGSSSGNTIYF. CDR3 nucleotides: TGCGCCAGCAGCTTGGCAGGGAGCAGCTCTGGAAACACCATATATTTT. The full variable domain, in which reference TRBV5-1 and TRBJ1-3 provide the parts outside the CDR3, is KAGVTQTPRYLIKTRGQQVTLSCSPISGHRSVSWYQQTPGQGLQFLFEYFSETQRNKGNFPGRFSGRQFSNSRSEMNVSTLELGDSALYLCASSLAGSSSGNTIYFGEGSWLTVV.